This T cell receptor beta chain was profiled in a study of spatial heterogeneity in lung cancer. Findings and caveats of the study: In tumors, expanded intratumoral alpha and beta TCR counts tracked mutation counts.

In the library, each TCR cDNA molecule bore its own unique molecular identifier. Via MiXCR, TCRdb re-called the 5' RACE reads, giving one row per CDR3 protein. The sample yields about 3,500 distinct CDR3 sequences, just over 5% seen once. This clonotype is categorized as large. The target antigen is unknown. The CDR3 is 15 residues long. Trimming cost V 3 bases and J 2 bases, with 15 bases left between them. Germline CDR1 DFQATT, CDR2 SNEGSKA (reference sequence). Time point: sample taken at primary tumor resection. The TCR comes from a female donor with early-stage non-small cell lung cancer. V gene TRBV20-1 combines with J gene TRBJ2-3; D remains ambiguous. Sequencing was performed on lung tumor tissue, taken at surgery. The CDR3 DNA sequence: TGCAGTGCTAGCAAGCCCTCTCCGCTCACAGATACGCAGTATTTT. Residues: CSASKPSPLTDTQYF.